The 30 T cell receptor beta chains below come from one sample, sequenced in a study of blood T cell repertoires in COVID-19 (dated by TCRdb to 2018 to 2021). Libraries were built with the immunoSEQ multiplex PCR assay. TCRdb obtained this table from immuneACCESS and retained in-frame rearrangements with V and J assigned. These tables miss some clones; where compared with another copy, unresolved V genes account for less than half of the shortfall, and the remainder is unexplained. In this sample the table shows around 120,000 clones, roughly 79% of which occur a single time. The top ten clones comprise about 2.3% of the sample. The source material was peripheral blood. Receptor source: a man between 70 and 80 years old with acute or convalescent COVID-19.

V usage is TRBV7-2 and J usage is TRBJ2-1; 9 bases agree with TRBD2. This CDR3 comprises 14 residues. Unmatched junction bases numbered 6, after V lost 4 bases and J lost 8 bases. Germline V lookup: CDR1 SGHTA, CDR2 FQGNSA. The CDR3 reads CASSSGLAWDEQFF. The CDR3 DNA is TGTGCCAGCAGCTCAGGACTAGCGTGGGATGAGCAGTTCTTC.

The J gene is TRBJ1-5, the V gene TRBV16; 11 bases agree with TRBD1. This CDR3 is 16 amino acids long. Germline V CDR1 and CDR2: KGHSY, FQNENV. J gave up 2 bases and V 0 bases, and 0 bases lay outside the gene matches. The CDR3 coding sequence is TGTGCCAGCAGCCAATCGGGACAGGGGGGCAATCAGCCCCAGCATTTT. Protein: CASSQSGQGGNQPQHF.

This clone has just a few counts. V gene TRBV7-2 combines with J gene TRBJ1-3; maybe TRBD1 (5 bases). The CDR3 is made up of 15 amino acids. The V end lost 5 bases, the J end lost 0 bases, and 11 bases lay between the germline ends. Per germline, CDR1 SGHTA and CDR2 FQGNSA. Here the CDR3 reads CASSQTTVSGNTIYF. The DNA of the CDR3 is TGTGCCAGCAGCCAGACGACAGTCTCTGGAAACACCATATATTTT.

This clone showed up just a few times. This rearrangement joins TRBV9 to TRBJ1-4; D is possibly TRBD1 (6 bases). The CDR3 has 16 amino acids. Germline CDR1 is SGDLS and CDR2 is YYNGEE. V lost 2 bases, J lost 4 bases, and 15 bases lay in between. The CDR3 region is CASSVEQGRNNEKLFF. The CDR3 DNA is TGTGCCAGCAGCGTGGAACAGGGTAGGAATAATGAAAAACTGTTTTTT.

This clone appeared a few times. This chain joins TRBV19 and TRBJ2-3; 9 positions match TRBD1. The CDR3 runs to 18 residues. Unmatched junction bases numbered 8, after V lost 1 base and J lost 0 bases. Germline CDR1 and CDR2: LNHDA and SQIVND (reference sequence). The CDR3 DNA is TGTGCCAGTAGTATAGGAACAGGGGGCCGAACTAGCACAGATACGCAGTATTTT. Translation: CASSIGTGGRTSTDTQYF.

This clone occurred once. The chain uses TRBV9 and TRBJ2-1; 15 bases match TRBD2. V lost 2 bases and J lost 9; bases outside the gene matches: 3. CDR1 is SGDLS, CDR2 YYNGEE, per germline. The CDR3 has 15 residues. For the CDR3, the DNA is TGTGCCAGCAGCGTCGGGACTAGCGGGGGGAGTGAGCAGTTCTTC. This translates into CASSVGTSGGSEQFF.

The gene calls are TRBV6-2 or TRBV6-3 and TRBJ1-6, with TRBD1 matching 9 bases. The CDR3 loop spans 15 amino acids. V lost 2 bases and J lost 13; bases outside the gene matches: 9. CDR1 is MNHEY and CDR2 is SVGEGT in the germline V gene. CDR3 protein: CASSYAGTGIGPLHF. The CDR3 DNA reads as TGTGCCAGCAGTTACGCCGGGACAGGGATAGGGCCCCTCCACTTT.

This CDR3 reads CASSLGTGGTDTQYF. As DNA, the CDR3 is TGTGCCAGCAGCCTCGGGACAGGGGGCACAGATACGCAGTATTTT. The rearrangement links TRBV5-8 to TRBJ2-3; the match to TRBD1 covers 10 bases. The V and J ends lost 4 bases and 1 base, in that order; junction bases with no gene match: 3. The CDR3 sequence is 15 residues long. Germline lookup yields CDR1 SGHTS and CDR2 YDEGEE.

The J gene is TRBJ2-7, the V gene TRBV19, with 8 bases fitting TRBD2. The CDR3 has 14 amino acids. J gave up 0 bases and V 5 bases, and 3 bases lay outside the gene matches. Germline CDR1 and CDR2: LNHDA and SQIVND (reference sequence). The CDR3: CASSERGSSYEQYF. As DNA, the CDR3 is TGTGCCAGTAGTGAGCGGGGGAGCTCCTACGAGCAGTACTTC.

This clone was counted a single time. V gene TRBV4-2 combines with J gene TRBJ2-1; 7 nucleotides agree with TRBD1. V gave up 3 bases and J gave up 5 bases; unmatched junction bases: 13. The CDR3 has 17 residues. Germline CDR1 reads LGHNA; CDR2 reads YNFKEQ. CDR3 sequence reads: CASSQVALDRSDNEQFF. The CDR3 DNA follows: TGTGCCAGCAGCCAGGTGGCTTTGGACAGGTCGGACAATGAGCAGTTCTTC.

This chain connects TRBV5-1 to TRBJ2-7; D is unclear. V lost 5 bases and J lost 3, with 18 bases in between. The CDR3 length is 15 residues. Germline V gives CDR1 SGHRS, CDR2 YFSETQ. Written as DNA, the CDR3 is TGCGCCAGCAGGCTCCAGGTCGGTGATAGCTACGAGCAGTACTTC. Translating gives CASRLQVGDSYEQYF.

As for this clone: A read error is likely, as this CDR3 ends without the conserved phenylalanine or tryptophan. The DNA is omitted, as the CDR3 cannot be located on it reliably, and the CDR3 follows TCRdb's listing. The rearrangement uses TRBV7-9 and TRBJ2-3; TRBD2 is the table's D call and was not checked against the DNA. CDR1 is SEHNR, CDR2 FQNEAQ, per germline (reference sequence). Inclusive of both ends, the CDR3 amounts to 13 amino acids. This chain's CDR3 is CASSPAGAGGLSM.

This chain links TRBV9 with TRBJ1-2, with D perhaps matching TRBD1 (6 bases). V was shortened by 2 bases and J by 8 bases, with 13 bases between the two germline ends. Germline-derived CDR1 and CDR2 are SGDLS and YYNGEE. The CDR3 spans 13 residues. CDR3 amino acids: CASSVGTFMGYTF. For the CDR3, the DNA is TGTGCCAGCAGCGTGGGGACATTTATGGGCTACACCTTC.

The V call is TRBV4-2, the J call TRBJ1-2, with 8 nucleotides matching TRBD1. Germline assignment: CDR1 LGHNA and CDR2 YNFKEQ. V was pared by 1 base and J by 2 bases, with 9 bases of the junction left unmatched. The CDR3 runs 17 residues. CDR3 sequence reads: CASSQVSLRGRNYGYTF. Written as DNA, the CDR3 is TGTGCCAGCAGCCAAGTTAGCCTCAGGGGGCGAAACTATGGCTACACCTTC.

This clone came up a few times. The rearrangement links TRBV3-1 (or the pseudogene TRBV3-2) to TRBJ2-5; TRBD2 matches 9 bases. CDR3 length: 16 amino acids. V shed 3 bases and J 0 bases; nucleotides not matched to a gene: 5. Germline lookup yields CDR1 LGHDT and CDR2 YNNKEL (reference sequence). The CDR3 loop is CASSHYSGGNQETQYF. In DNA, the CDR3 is TGTGCCAGCAGCCACTATAGCGGGGGTAACCAAGAGACCCAGTACTTC.

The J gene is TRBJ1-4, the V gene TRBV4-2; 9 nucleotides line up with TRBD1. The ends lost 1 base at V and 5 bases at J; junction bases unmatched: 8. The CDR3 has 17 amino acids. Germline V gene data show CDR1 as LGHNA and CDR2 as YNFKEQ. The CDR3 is CASSQVPLGTGNEKLFF. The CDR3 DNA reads TGTGCCAGCAGCCAAGTTCCCTTGGGGACAGGGAATGAAAAACTGTTTTTT.

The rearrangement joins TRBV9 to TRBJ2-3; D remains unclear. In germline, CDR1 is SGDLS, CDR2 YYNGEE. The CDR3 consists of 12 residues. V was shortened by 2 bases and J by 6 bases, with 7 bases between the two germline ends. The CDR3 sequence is CASSVQSDTQYF. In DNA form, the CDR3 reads TGTGCCAGCAGCGTGCAAAGCGATACGCAGTATTTT.

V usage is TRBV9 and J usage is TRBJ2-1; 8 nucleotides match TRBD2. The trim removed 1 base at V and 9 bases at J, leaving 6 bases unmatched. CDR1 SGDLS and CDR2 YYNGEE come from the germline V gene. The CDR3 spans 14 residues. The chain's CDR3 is CASSVTGGLGEQFF. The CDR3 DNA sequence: TGTGCCAGCAGCGTAACGGGGGGGCTGGGTGAGCAGTTCTTC.

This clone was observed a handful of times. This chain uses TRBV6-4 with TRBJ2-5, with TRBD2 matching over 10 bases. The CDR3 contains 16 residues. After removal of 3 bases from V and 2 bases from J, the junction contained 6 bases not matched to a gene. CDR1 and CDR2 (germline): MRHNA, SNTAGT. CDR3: CASSEKKLAGQETQYF. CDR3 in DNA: TGTGCCAGCAGTGAAAAGAAACTAGCGGGGCAAGAGACCCAGTACTTC.

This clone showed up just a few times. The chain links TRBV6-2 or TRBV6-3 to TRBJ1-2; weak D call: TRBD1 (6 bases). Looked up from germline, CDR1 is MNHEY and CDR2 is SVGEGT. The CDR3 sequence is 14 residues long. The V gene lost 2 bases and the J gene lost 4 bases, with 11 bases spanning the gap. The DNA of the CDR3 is TGTGCCAGCAGTTACAGCGGGACACGCTATGGCTACACCTTC. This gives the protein CASSYSGTRYGYTF.

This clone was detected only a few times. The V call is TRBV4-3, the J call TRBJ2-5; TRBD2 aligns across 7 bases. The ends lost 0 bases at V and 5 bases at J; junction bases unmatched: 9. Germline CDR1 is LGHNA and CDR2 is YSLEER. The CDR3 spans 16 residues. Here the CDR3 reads CASSQDERTSAETQYF. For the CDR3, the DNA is TGCGCCAGCAGCCAAGATGAACGGACTAGTGCTGAGACCCAGTACTTC.

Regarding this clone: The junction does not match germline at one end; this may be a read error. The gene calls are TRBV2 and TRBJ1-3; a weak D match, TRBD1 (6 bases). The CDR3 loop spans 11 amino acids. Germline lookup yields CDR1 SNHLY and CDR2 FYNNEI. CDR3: CASSGEGTRVF. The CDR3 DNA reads TGTGCCAGCAGTGGGGAGGGGACACGGGTTTTT.

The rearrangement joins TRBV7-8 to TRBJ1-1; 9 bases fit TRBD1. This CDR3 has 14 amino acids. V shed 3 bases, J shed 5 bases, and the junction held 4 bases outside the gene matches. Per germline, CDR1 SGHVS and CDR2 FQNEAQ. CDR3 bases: TGTGCCAGCAGCTTCGACAGGGGGGGAACTGAAGCTTTCTTT. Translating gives CASSFDRGGTEAFF.

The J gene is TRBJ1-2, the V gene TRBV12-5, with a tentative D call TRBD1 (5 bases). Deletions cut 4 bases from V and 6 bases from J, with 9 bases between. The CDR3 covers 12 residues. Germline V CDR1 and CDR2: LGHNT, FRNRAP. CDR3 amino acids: CASGSGVHGYTF. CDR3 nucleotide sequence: TGTGCTAGTGGTTCGGGGGTCCATGGCTACACCTTC.

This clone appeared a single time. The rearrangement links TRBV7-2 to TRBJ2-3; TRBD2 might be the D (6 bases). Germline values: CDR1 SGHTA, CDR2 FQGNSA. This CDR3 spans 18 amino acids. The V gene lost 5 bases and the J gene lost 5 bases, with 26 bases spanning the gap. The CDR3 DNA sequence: TGTGCCAGCAGCATAGGCCCCCGCCGGGGGATAGGAAAAGATACGCAGTATTTT. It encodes CASSIGPRRGIGKDTQYF.

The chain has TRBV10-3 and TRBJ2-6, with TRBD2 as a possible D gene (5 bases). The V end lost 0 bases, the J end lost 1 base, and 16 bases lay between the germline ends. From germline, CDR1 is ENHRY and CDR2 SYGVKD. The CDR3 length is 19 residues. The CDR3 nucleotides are TGTGCCATCAGTGAGTCACACGGGGAAGGCGGTTCTGGGGCCAACGTCCTGACTTTC. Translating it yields CAISESHGEGGSGANVLTF.

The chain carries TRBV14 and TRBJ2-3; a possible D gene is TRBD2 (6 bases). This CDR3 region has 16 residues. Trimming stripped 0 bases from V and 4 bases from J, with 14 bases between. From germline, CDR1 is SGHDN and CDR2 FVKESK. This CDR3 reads CASSQETGVAPDTQYF. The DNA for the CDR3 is TGTGCCAGCAGCCAAGAGACGGGAGTTGCCCCAGATACGCAGTATTTT.

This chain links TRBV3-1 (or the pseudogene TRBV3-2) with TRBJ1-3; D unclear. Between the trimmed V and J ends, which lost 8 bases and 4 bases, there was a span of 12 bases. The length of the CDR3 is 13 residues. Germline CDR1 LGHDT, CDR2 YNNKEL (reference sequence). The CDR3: CASGRREGNTIYF. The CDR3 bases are TGTGCCAGCGGCAGGAGGGAAGGAAACACCATATATTTT.

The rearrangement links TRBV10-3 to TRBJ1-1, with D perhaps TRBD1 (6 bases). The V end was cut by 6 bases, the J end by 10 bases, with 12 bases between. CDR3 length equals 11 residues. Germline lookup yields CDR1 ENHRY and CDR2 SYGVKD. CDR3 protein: CAIRDSVGAFF. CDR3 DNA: TGTGCCATCAGGGACAGTGTGGGAGCTTTCTTT.

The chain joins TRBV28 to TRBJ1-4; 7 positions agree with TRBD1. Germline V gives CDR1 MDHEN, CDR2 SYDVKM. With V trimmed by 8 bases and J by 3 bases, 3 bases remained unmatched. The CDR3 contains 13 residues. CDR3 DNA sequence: TGTGCCAGCGCCGGGACAGCTAATGAAAAACTGTTTTTT. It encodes CASAGTANEKLFF.